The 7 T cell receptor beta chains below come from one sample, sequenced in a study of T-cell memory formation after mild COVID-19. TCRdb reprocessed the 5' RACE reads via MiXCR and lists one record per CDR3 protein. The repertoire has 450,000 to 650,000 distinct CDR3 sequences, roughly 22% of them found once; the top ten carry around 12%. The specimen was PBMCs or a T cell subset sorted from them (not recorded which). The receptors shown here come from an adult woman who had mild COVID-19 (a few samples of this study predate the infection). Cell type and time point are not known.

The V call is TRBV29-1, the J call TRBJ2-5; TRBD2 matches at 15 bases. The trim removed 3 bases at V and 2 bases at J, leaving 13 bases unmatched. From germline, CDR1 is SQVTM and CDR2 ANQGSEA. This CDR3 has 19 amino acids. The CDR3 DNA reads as TGCAGCGTTGATGGCGAACCGGGACTAGCGGGAGGATATCAAGAGACCCAGTACTTC. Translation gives CSVDGEPGLAGGYQETQYF.

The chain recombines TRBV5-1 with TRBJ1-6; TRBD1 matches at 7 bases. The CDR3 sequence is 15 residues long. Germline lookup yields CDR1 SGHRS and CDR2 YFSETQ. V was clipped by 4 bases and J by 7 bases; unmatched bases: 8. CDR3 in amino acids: CASSRVGTENSPLHF. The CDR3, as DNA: TGCGCCAGCAGCCGCGTGGGGACAGAGAATTCACCCCTCCACTTT.

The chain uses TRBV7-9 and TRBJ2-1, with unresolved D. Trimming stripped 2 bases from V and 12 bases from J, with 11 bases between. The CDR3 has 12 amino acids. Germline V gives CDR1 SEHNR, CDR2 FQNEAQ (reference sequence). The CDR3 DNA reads TGTGCCAGCAGCTTACCGGTCCCCGTGCAGTTCTTC. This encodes CASSLPVPVQFF.

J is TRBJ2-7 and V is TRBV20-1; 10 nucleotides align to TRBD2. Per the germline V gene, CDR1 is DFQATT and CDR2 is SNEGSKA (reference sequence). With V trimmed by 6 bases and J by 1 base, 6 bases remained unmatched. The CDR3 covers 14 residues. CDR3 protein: CSAMSGGASYEQYF. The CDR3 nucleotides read TGCAGTGCCATGAGCGGGGGGGCATCCTACGAGCAGTACTTC.

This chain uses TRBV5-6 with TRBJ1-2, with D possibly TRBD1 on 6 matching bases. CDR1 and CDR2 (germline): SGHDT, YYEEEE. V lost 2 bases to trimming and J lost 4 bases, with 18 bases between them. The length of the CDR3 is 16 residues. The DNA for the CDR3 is TGTGCCAGCAGCTTTACCCCGGACAGTGGGGCCTATGGCTACACCTTC. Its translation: CASSFTPDSGAYGYTF.

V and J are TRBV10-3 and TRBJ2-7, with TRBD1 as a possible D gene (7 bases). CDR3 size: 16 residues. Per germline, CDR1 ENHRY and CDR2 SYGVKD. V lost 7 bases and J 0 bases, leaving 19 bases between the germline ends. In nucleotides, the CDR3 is TGTGCCATCAATGGCGGGGACAGCGCGTTCTCCTACGAGCAGTACTTC. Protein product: CAINGGDSAFSYEQYF.

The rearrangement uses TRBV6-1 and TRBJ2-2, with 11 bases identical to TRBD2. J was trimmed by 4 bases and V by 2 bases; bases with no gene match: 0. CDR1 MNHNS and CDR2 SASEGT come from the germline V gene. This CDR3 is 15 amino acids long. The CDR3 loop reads CASSELAGGTGELFF. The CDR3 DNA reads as TGTGCCAGCAGTGAACTAGCGGGGGGCACCGGGGAGCTGTTTTTT.